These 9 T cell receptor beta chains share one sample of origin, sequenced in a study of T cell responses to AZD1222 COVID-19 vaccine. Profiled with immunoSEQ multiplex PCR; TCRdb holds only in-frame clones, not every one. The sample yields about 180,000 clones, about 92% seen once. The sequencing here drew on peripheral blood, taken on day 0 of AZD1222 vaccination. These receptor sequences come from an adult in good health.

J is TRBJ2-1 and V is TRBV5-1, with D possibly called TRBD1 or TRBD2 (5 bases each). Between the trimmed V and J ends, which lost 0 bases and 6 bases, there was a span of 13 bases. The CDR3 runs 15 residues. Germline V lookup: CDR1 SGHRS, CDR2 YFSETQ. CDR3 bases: TGCGCCAGCAGCTTGGGCCGGGGCGAAAGCAATGAGCAGTTCTTC. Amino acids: CASSLGRGESNEQFF.

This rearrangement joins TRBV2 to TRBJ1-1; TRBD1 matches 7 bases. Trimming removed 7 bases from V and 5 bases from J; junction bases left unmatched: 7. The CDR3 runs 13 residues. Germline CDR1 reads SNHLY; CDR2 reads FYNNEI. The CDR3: CASKGQVGTEAFF. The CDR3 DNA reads TGTGCCAGCAAAGGACAGGTGGGGACTGAAGCTTTCTTT.

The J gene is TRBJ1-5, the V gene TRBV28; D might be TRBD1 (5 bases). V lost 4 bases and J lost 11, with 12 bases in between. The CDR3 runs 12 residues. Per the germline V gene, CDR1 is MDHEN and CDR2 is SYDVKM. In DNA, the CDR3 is TGTGCCAGCAGTTCGACAGTTGGGGCCCAGCATTTT. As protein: CASSSTVGAQHF. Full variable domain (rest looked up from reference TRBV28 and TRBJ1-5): DVKVTQSSRYLVKRTGEKVFLECVQDMDHENMFWYRQDPGLGLRLIYFSYDVKMKEKGDIPEGYSVSREKKERFSLILESASTNQTSMYLCASSSTVGAQHFGDGTRLSIL.

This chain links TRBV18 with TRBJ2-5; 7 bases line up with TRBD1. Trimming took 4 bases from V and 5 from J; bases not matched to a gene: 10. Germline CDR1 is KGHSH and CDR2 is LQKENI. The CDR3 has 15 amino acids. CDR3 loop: CASSQPTGLGETQYF. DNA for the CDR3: TGTGCCAGCTCACAACCGACAGGGCTCGGGGAGACCCAGTACTTC. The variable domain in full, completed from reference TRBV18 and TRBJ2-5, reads NAGVMQNPRHLVRRRGQEARLRCSPMKGHSHVYWYRQLPEEGLKFMVYLQKENIIDESGMPKERFSAEFPKEGPSILRIQQVVRGDSAAYFCASSQPTGLGETQYFGPGTRLLVL.

DNA for the CDR3: TGTGCCAGCAGCCAAGTTATCGGGGGTACAAATTCACCCCTCCACTTT. Residues: CASSQVIGGTNSPLHF. The J gene is TRBJ1-6, the V gene TRBV3-1 (or the pseudogene TRBV3-2); perhaps TRBD1 as D (5 bases). Looked up from germline, CDR1 is LGHDT and CDR2 is YNNKEL (reference sequence). The length of the CDR3 is 16 residues. Trimming took 1 base from V and 7 from J, leaving 14 bases between them.

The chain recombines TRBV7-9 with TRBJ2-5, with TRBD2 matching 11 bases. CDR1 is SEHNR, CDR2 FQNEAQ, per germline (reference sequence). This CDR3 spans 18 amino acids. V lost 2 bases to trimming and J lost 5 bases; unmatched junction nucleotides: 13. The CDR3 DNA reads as TGTGCCAGCAGCTTACGGGGGAGTAGCGGGAGGGCCAGTGAGACCCAGTACTTC. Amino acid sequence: CASSLRGSSGRASETQYF.

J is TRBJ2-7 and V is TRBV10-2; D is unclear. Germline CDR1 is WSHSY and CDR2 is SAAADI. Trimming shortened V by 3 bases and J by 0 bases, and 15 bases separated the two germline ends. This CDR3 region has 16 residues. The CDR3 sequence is CASSDRLKADSYEQYF. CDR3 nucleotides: TGCGCCAGCAGTGACCGCCTAAAGGCAGACTCCTACGAGCAGTACTTC.

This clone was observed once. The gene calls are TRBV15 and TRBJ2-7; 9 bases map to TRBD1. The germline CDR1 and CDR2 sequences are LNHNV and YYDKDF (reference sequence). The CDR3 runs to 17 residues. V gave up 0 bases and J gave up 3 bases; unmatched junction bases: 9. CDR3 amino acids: CATSRDWDPGQGYEQYF. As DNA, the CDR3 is TGTGCCACCAGCAGAGATTGGGATCCGGGACAGGGCTACGAGCAGTACTTC.

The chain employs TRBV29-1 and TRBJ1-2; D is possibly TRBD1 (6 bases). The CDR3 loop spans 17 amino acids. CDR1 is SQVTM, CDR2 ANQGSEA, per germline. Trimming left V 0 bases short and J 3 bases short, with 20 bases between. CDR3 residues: CSVEDRGRQGTYYGYTF. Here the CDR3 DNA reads TGCAGCGTTGAAGATCGAGGGAGGCAGGGGACATACTATGGCTACACCTTC. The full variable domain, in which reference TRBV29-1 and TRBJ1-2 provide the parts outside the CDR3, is SAVISQKPSRDICQRGTSLTIQCQVDSQVTMMFWYRQQPGQSLTLIATANQGSEATYESGFVIDKFPISRPNLTFSTLTVSNMSPEDSSIYLCSVEDRGRQGTYYGYTFGSGTRLTVV.